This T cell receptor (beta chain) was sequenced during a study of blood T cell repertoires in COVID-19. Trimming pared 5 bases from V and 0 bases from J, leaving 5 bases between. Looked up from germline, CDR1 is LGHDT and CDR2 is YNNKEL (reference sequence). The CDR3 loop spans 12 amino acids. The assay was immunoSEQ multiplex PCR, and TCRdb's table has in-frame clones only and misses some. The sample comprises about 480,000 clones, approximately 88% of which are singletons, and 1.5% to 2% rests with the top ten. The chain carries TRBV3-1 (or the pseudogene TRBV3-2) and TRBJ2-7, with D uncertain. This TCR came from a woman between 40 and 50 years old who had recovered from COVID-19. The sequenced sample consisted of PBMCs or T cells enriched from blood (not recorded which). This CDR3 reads CASSSFSYEQYF. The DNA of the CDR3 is TGTGCCAGCAGCTCCTTCTCCTACGAGCAGTACTTC.